This T cell receptor beta chain derives from a study of blood T cell repertoires in COVID-19. Background on the study: The analysed material was cDNA or gDNA that came from T cells, B-cell-depleted T cells, or PBMCs.

Seattle's cohort entered during active infection and was followed longitudinally. In the authors' methods: Reference gene primer amplification yielded estimated nucleated cell counts. Data came from immunoSEQ multiplex PCR; TCRdb stores just in-frame clones and leaves some out. V and J calls and clone size come straight from that table; D and trimming were deduced from the DNA. There are some 150,000 clones in the sample; roughly 85% occur only once, and approximately 8% lies in the top ten. Germline CDR1 reads SGHRS; CDR2 reads YFSETQ. Unmatched junction bases numbered 9, after V lost 0 bases and J lost 5 bases. CDR3 length: 18 amino acids.

V and J are TRBV5-1 and TRBJ2-2; 11 positions agree with TRBD2. This sequence originates from a woman aged 60-75 years with COVID-19, enrolled during active disease. Material for sequencing was peripheral blood. The DNA of the CDR3 is TGCGCCAGCAGCTTGGAGCTAGCGGGGGGTCCAGTTACCGGGGAGCTGTTTTTT. Translated, it gives CASSLELAGGPVTGELFF.